This T cell receptor beta chain was captured by sequencing in a study of blood T cell repertoires in COVID-19. Germline V gives CDR1 SGHVS, CDR2 FNYEAQ. The CDR3 is 15 residues long. The V end was cut by 5 bases, the J end by 7 bases, with 15 bases between. Sequencing was performed with immunoSEQ multiplex PCR; in TCRdb, only in-frame clones are kept and a portion is missing. The repertoire includes about half a million clones, around nine tenths of them detected once, and 8.3% sits in the top ten. The sample taken for sequencing was PBMCs or T cells enriched from blood (not recorded which). This sequence originates from a woman aged 55-70 years who had recovered from COVID-19. The chain is built from TRBV7-6 and TRBJ1-6; no firm D call. Here the CDR3 reads CASSLRVAGNSPLHF. Here the CDR3 DNA reads TGTGCCAGCAGCCTCCGGGTCGCTGGAAATTCACCCCTCCACTTT.